The 25 T cell receptor beta chains below come from one sample, sequenced in a study of shared clonotypes between healthy human individuals. Here immunoSEQ multiplex PCR was the method, and the copy in TCRdb shows in-frame clones only, minus some. The sample consists of approximately 1.9 million clones, 90% to 95% of them appearing once. CD45RO-negative cells were positively selected for CCR7, leaving out terminally differentiated effector memory CD45RA+ cells. What was sequenced was naive CD8+ T cells from PBMCs. These receptors were collected from a man in his late teens or twenties in good health. Some clones in this sample may be carry-over from other donors' samples.

This clone was seen a handful of times. The gene calls are TRBV29-1 and TRBJ1-4; possibly TRBD1 for D (5 bases). Trimming shortened V by 7 bases and J by 12 bases, and 18 bases separated the two germline ends. The germline gives CDR1 SQVTM, CDR2 ANQGSEA. The CDR3 is made up of 12 amino acids. In DNA, the CDR3 is TGCAGCGCCCAGTCGTTCAGGGCACAACTGTTTTTT. This translates into CSAQSFRAQLFF.

CDR3 DNA sequence: TGTGCCAGCAGCTCCCTCAATCAGCCCCAGCATTTT. This gives the protein CASSSLNQPQHF. The J gene is TRBJ1-5, the V gene TRBV7-8; D is undetermined. CDR1 is SGHVS, CDR2 FQNEAQ, per germline. The CDR3 loop spans 12 amino acids. V was clipped by 4 bases and J by 3 bases, with 4 bases between them.

V usage is TRBV7-3 and J usage is TRBJ1-5; D is unresolved. CDR1 is SGHTA and CDR2 is FQGTGA in the germline V gene. The CDR3 covers 16 residues. The germline V and J ends were trimmed by 5 bases and 0 bases, with 14 bases remaining between them. CDR3 DNA: TGTGCCAGCAGCACCCCCCGGCGTTATAGCAATCAGCCCCAGCATTTT. It encodes CASSTPRRYSNQPQHF.

Regarding this clone: The identical CDR3 is also encoded by other nucleotide sequences in the sample. The V call is TRBV28, the J call TRBJ1-1; D not resolved. V lost 2 bases to trimming and J lost 3 bases, with 10 bases between them. The CDR3 spans 14 residues. CDR1 and CDR2 (germline): MDHEN, SYDVKM. The CDR3 DNA reads as TGTGCCAGCAGTTTAAGTCCGGGATACACTGAAGCTTTCTTT. Translated, it gives CASSLSPGYTEAFF.

This clone was recorded once. The rearrangement links TRBV29-1 to TRBJ2-3, with 13 bases aligning to TRBD2. Germline CDR1 is SQVTM and CDR2 is ANQGSEA. CDR3 size: 16 residues. V shed 7 bases and J 10 bases; nucleotides not matched to a gene: 17. The CDR3 DNA follows: TGCAGCGGGACATTACTAGCGGGAGGGCCGAGTGAGTCGCAGTATTTT. Protein sequence: CSGTLLAGGPSESQYF.

CDR3 sequence: CASSDSPGKQFF. The CDR3 DNA reads as TGTGCCAGCAGTGACTCGCCAGGGAAGCAGTTCTTC. The chain carries TRBV6-4 and TRBJ2-1, with D possibly TRBD1 on 5 matching bases. This CDR3 has 12 amino acids. The germline V gene encodes CDR1 MRHNA and CDR2 SNTAGT. Between the trimmed V and J ends, which lost 0 bases and 11 bases, there was a span of 8 bases.

The V gene is TRBV4-1, the J gene TRBJ2-7; D might be TRBD1 or TRBD2, each matching 5 bases. The CDR3 is 19 amino acids. V lost 0 bases, J lost 0 bases, and 21 bases lay in between. CDR1 is MGHRA and CDR2 is YSYEKL in the germline V gene. In DNA form, the CDR3 reads TGCGCCAGCAGCCAAGAGCTTTTGACCCGGGGCAGGAGCTCCTACGAGCAGTACTTC. Its translation is CASSQELLTRGRSSYEQYF.

The V call is TRBV10-1, the J call TRBJ2-3; D call uncertain. The V gene lost 4 bases and the J gene lost 2 bases, with 13 bases spanning the gap. The CDR3 sequence is 15 residues long. The germline V gene encodes CDR1 WNHNN and CDR2 SYGVQD (reference sequence). The CDR3 region has the DNA TGCGCCAGCAGTGCTTCGTCCGGGCACACAGATACGCAGTATTTT. This codes for CASSASSGHTDTQYF.

The chain links TRBV5-8 to TRBJ1-5; tentative D call: TRBD1 (6 bases). The germline V and J ends were trimmed by 4 bases and 10 bases, with 18 bases remaining between them. This CDR3 has 14 residues. Germline CDR1 SGHTS, CDR2 YDEGEE. CDR3 sequence: CASSPRLTGQPQHF. The CDR3 bases are TGTGCCAGCAGCCCACGCCTTACAGGGCAACCCCAGCATTTT.

The chain carries TRBV5-6 and TRBJ1-1; 8 nucleotides agree with TRBD1. The V gene end was trimmed by 2 bases and the J gene end by 3 bases; junction bases not matched to a gene: 3. CDR3 length: 14 amino acids. Germline V gene sequence: CDR1 SGHDT, CDR2 YYEEEE. Here the CDR3 reads CASSFSRGHTEAFF. Here the CDR3 DNA reads TGTGCCAGCAGCTTTTCCAGGGGGCACACTGAAGCTTTCTTT.

The chain is built from TRBV4-1 and TRBJ2-5; tentatively, D is TRBD1 (6 bases). Deletions cut 4 bases from V and 2 bases from J, with 23 bases between. The CDR3 is 18 amino acids. CDR1 and CDR2 (germline): MGHRA, YSYEKL. CDR3 loop: CASSPAQGFGLGQETQYF. The CDR3, as DNA: TGCGCCAGCAGCCCGGCCCAGGGGTTCGGGCTAGGACAAGAGACCCAGTACTTC.

The gene calls are TRBV7-2 and TRBJ2-7; 14 bases are shared with TRBD2. CDR3 length: 17 amino acids. V lost 5 bases, J lost 4 bases, and 10 bases stayed unmatched. Germline V gene data show CDR1 as SGHTA and CDR2 as FQGNSA. The CDR3 region is CASSPGTSGSFDYEQYF. CDR3 nucleotide sequence: TGTGCCAGCAGCCCCGGGACTAGCGGGAGCTTTGATTACGAGCAGTACTTC.

Turning to this clone: Other DNA sequences from this sample encode an identical CDR3 as well. The chain employs TRBV7-9 and TRBJ1-2; D is undetermined. Germline V gene sequence: CDR1 SEHNR, CDR2 FQNEAQ (reference sequence). The V gene lost 3 bases and the J gene lost 2 bases, with 7 bases spanning the gap. The CDR3 spans 13 residues. CDR3 sequence reads: CASSFAGNYGYTF. In DNA form, the CDR3 reads TGTGCCAGCAGCTTCGCGGGGAACTATGGCTACACCTTC.

This clone was detected a few times. V is TRBV7-9 and J is TRBJ1-1; D is perhaps TRBD1 (5 bases). Trimming left V 1 base short and J 7 bases short, with 7 bases between. The length of the CDR3 is 12 residues. From germline, CDR1 is SEHNR and CDR2 FQNEAQ (reference sequence). The CDR3 loop reads CASSLGGFEAFF. The CDR3 DNA follows: TGTGCCAGCAGCTTAGGGGGCTTTGAAGCTTTCTTT.

This chain joins TRBV2 and TRBJ2-5, with 10 bases lining up with TRBD2. The CDR3 sequence is 16 residues long. Germline trimming cut 7 bases from V and 4 bases from J; bases unmatched to any gene: 12. The germline gives CDR1 SNHLY, CDR2 FYNNEI. The CDR3 loop is CASISRLAGERETQYF. The CDR3 DNA follows: TGTGCCAGCATATCCAGGCTAGCGGGAGAGAGAGAGACCCAGTACTTC.

The V and J genes are TRBV7-8 and TRBJ2-4; 7 positions agree with TRBD1. The CDR3 is 16 amino acids. The germline CDR1 and CDR2 sequences are SGHVS and FQNEAQ. Trimming cost V 1 base and J 6 bases; bases outside gene matches: 9. The CDR3 spells CASSLVYLRQGNIQYF. As DNA, the CDR3 is TGTGCCAGCAGCTTAGTTTATCTTCGACAGGGAAACATTCAGTACTTC.

This sequence joins TRBV27 and TRBJ2-5; no clear D gene. Matching the DNA end better, TRBJ2-7 makes the J call doubtful. CDR1 and CDR2 (germline): MNHEY, SMNVEV (reference sequence). This CDR3 is 13 amino acids long. The CDR3 region is CASSLRKAYEQYF. The DNA of the CDR3 is TGTGCCAGCAGTCTCAGGAAAGCCTACGAGCAGTACTTC.

On this clone itself: The same CDR3 can be traced to other DNA sequences in this sample. The CDR3: CASSLLGLSYNEQFF. The CDR3 DNA is TGTGCCAGCAGTTTATTAGGCCTCTCCTACAATGAGCAGTTCTTC. This rearrangement joins TRBV27 to TRBJ2-1; D remains unclear. The CDR3 has 15 residues. CDR1 is MNHEY and CDR2 is SMNVEV in the germline V gene (reference sequence). Trimming took off 1 base at V and 0 bases at J, with 7 bases between the two ends.

The chain is built from TRBV5-1 and TRBJ1-6; 8 nucleotides align to TRBD1. V shed 1 base and J 5 bases; nucleotides not matched to a gene: 5. In germline, CDR1 is SGHRS, CDR2 YFSETQ. This CDR3 has 16 residues. The CDR3 reads CASSLPPTGDNSPLHF. The CDR3 coding sequence is TGCGCCAGCAGCTTGCCTCCGACAGGGGATAATTCACCCCTCCACTTT.

V and J are TRBV27 and TRBJ2-7; a possible D gene is TRBD2 (5 bases). The CDR3 runs to 14 residues. The V gene's germline CDR1 is MNHEY and CDR2 SMNVEV (reference sequence). Deletions cut 6 bases from V and 7 bases from J, with 19 bases between. CDR3 DNA: TGTGCCAGCAGCTTAAATACAATAAGAGGGGAGCAGTACTTC. This translates into CASSLNTIRGEQYF.

This chain links TRBV28 with TRBJ1-3; maybe TRBD1 (5 bases). Germline V gene lookup returns CDR1 MDHEN and CDR2 SYDVKM. The length of the CDR3 is 13 residues. With 3 bases removed from V and 3 bases from J, the gap between germline ends came to 6 bases. This CDR3 reads CASSFDSGNTIYF. CDR3 in DNA: TGTGCCAGCAGTTTTGACAGTGGAAACACCATATATTTT.

As to this clone: The same CDR3 arises from other DNA sequences in this sample as well. This rearrangement joins TRBV4-2 to TRBJ2-1; D not resolved. V lost 6 bases to trimming and J lost 5 bases, with 5 bases between them. Germline V gene sequence: CDR1 LGHNA, CDR2 YNFKEQ. CDR3 length equals 11 residues. As DNA, the CDR3 is TGTGCCAGCAGTCGAGACAATGAGCAGTTCTTC. It codes for CASSRDNEQFF.

The genes are TRBV29-1 and TRBJ1-2, with a possible D match to TRBD1 (5 bases). This CDR3 spans 14 amino acids. Germline CDR1 is SQVTM and CDR2 is ANQGSEA. V was trimmed by 0 bases and J by 4 bases, leaving 12 bases between them. The CDR3 nucleotides are TGCAGCGTTGAAGATCCTAGACAGAGCTATGGCTACACCTTC. Translated: CSVEDPRQSYGYTF.

Of note for this clone: This CDR3 is also generated by other DNA sequences in the sample. The chain links TRBV11-2 to TRBJ2-5; tentatively, D is TRBD2 (6 bases). The V and J ends lost 3 bases and 1 base respectively, with 6 bases between them. The CDR3 loop spans 13 amino acids. Per the germline V gene, CDR1 is SGHAT and CDR2 is FQNNGV. DNA for the CDR3: TGTGCCAGCAGCTTGGGGGGCCAAGAGACCCAGTACTTC. Protein: CASSLGGQETQYF.

This clone was picked up a small number of times. Other DNA sequences in the same sample also yield this CDR3. This rearrangement joins TRBV2 to TRBJ1-1; D gene ambiguous. This CDR3 has 12 amino acids. The V gene lost 4 bases and the J gene lost 5 bases, with 8 bases spanning the gap. CDR1 SNHLY and CDR2 FYNNEI come from the germline V gene. CDR3 bases: TGTGCCAGCAGTGGTGGGGTTACTGAAGCTTTCTTT. It encodes CASSGGVTEAFF.